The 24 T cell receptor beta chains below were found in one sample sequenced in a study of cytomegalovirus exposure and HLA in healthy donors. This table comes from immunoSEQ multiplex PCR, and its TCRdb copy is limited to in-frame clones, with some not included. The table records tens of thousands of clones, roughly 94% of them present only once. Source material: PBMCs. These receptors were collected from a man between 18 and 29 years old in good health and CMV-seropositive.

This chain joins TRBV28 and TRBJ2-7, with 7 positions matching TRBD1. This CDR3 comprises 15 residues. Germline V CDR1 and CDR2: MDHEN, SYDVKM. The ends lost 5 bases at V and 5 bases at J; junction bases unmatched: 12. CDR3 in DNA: TGTGCCAGCAGTCCGAAGACAGGGTTTACTAACGAGCAGTACTTC. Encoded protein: CASSPKTGFTNEQYF.

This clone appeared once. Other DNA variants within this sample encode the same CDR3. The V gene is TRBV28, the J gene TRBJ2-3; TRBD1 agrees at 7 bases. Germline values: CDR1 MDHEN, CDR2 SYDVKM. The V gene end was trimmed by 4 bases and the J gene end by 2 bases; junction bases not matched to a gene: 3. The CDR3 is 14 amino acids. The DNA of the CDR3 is TGTGCCAGCAGTTGGGACAGAAACACAGATACGCAGTATTTT. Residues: CASSWDRNTDTQYF.

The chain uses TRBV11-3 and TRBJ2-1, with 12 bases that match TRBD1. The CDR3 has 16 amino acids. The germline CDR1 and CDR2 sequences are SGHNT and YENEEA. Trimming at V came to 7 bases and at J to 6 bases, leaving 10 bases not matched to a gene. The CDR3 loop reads CASTSPRDRGPNEQFF. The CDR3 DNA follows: TGTGCCAGCACCTCACCCCGGGACAGGGGGCCCAATGAGCAGTTCTTC.

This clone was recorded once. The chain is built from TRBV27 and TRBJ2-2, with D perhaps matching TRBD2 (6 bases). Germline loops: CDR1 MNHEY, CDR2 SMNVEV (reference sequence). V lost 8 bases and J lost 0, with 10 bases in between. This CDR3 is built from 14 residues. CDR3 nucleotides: TGTGCCAGCTCTCCGGGGGCGAACACCGGGGAGCTGTTTTTT. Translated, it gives CASSPGANTGELFF.

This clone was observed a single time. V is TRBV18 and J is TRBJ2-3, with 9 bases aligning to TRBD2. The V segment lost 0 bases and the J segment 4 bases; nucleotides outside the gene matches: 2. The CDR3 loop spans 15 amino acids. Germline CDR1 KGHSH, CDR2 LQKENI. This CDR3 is CASSPPSGSADTQYF. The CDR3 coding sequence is TGTGCCAGCTCACCACCTAGCGGGAGCGCAGATACGCAGTATTTT.

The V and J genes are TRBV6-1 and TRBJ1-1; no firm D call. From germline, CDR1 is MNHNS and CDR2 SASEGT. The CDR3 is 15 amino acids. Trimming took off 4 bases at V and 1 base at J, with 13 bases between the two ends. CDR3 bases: TGTGCCAGCAGTGGCGAACTGCTACCGAACACTGAAGCTTTCTTT. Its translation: CASSGELLPNTEAFF.

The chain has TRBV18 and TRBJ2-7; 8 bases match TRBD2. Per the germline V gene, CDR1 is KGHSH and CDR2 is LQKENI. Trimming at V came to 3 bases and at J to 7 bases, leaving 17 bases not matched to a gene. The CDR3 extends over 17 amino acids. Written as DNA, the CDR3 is TGTGCCAGCTCACCCCTACAGAGATCGGGAGGGCCGCATGAGCAGTACTTC. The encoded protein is CASSPLQRSGGPHEQYF.

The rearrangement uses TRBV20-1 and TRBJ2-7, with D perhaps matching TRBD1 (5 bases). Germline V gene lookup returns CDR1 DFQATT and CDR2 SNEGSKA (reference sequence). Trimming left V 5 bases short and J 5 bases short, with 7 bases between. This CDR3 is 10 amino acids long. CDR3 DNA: TGCAGTGCTGCAGGGAACGAGCAGTACTTC. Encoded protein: CSAAGNEQYF.

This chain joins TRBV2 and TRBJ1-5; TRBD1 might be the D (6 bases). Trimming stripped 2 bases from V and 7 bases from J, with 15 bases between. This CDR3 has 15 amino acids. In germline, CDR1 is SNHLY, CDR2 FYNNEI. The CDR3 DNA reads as TGTGCCAGCAGTGAATTTGGGGGCACGGGGCAGCCCCAGCATTTT. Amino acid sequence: CASSEFGGTGQPQHF.

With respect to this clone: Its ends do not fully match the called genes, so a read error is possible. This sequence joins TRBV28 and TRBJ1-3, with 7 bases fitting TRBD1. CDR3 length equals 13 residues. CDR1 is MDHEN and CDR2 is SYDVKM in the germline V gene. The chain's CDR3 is CASSITGVRSSDF. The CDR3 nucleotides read TGTGCCAGCAGTATAACAGGGGTAAGGAGTTCGGATTTT.

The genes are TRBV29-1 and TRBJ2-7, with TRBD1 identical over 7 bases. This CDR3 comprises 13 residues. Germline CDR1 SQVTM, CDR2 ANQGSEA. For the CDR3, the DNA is TGCAGTACCGACAGGGTTGAAACCTACGAGCAGTACTTC. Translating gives CSTDRVETYEQYF.

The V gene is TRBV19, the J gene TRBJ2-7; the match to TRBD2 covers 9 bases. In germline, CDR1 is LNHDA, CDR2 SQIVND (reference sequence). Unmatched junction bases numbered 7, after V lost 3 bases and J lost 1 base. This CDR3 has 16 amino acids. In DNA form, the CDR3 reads TGTGCCAGTAGTATTTCCGCGCGGGGGGGATCCTACGAGCAGTACTTC. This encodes CASSISARGGSYEQYF.

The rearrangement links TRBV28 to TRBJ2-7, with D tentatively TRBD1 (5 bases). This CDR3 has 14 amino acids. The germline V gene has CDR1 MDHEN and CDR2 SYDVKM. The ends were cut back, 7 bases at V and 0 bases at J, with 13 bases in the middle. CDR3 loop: CASTIGVNSYEQYF. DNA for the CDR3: TGTGCCAGCACCATAGGGGTCAACTCCTACGAGCAGTACTTC. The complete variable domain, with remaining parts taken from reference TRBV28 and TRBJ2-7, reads DVKVTQSSRYLVKRTGEKVFLECVQDMDHENMFWYRQDPGLGLRLIYFSYDVKMKEKGDIPEGYSVSREKKERFSLILESASTNQTSMYLCASTIGVNSYEQYFGPGTRLTVT.

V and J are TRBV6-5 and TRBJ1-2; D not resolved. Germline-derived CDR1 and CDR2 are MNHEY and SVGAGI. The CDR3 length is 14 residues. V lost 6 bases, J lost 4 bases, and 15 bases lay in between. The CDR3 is CASSPEGSFYGYTF. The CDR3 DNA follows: TGTGCCAGCAGCCCCGAGGGCAGCTTCTATGGCTACACCTTC.

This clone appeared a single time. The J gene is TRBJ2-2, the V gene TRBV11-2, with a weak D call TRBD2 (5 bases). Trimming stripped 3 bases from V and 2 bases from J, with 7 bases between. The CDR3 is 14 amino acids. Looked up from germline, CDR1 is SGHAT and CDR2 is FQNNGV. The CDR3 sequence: CASSFGENTGELFF. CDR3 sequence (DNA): TGTGCCAGCAGCTTCGGGGAAAACACCGGGGAGCTGTTTTTT.

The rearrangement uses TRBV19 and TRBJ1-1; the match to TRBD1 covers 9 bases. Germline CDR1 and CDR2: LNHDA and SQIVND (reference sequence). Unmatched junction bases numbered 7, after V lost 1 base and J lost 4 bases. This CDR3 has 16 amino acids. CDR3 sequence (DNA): TGTGCCAGTAGTATAGGACAGGGGGGGATGCGCACTGAAGCTTTCTTT. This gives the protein CASSIGQGGMRTEAFF.

CDR3 DNA sequence: TGTGCCAGCACCTCGGTAGCGGATAGCACAGATACGCAGTATTTT. Its protein product is CASTSVADSTDTQYF. This rearrangement joins TRBV27 to TRBJ2-3; a weak D match, TRBD2 (6 bases). V was clipped by 7 bases and J by 0 bases, with 14 bases between them. This CDR3 region has 15 residues. Germline V gives CDR1 MNHEY, CDR2 SMNVEV (reference sequence).

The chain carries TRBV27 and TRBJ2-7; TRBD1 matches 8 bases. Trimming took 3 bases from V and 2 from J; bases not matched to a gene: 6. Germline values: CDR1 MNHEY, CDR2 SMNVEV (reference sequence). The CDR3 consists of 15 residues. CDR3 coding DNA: TGTGCCAGCAGTTTGCGACCACAGGGGGCCTACGAGCAGTACTTC. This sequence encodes CASSLRPQGAYEQYF.

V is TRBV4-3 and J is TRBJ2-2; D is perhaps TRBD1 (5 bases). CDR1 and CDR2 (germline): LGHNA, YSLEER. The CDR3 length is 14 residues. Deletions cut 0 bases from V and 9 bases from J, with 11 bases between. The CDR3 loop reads CASSQDQQARELFF. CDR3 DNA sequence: TGCGCCAGCAGCCAAGATCAACAGGCCCGGGAGCTGTTTTTT.

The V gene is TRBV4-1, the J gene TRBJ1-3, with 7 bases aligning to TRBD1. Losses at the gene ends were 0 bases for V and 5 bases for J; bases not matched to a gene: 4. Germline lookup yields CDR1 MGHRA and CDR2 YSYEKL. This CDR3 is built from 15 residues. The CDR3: CASSQDDRERNTIYF. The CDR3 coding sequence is TGCGCCAGCAGCCAAGACGACAGGGAAAGAAACACCATATATTTT.

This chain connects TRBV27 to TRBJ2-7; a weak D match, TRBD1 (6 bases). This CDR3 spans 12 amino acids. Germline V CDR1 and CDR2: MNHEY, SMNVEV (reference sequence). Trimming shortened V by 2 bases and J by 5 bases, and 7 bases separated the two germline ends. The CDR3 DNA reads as TGTGCCAGCAGTTTACCAGGGGACGAGCAGTACTTC. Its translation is CASSLPGDEQYF.

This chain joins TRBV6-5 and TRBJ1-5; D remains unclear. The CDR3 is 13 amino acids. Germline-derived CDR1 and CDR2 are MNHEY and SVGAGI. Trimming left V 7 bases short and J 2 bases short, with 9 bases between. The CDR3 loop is CASTFPGNQPQHF. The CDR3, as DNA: TGTGCCAGCACGTTTCCAGGCAATCAGCCCCAGCATTTT.

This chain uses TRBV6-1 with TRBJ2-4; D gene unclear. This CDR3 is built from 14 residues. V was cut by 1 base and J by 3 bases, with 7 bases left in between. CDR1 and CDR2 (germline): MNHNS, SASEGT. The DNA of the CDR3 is TGTGCCAGCAGTGAAGAGTCAGGCAAAAACATTCAGTACTTC. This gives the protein CASSEESGKNIQYF.

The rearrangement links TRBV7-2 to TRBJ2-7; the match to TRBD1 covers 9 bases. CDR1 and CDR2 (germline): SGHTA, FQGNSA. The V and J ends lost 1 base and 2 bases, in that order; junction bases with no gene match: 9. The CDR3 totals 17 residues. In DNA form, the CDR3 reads TGTGCCAGCAGCTTAGGAGCGGCCCGACAGGGGGCCTACGAGCAGTACTTC. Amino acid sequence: CASSLGAARQGAYEQYF.